The entry below describes one T cell receptor (beta chain). Its antigen is not identified. The entry originates in a study of T cell responses to AZD1222 COVID-19 vaccine. Findings and limits, study-wide: It should be noted that donors were predominantly white British and more often female, and clonal diversity was possibly underestimated. Only a handful of AZD1222 recipients, roughly 6 in all, had baseline seropositivity.

Germline V gene lookup returns CDR1 MNHEY and CDR2 SVGAGI. The CDR3 covers 13 residues. V dropped 7 bases and J dropped 0 bases, with 9 bases sitting between them. Profiled with immunoSEQ multiplex PCR; TCRdb holds only in-frame clones, not every one. Of 86,000 or so clones in the sample, roughly 90% were seen once. The material sequenced was peripheral blood, taken on day 0 of AZD1222 vaccination. The chain joins TRBV6-5 to TRBJ1-1, with D uncertain. The clonotype originates from an adult in good health. The CDR3 loop reads CASKASMNTEAFF. CDR3 DNA sequence: TGTGCCAGCAAGGCAAGCATGAACACTGAAGCTTTCTTT.